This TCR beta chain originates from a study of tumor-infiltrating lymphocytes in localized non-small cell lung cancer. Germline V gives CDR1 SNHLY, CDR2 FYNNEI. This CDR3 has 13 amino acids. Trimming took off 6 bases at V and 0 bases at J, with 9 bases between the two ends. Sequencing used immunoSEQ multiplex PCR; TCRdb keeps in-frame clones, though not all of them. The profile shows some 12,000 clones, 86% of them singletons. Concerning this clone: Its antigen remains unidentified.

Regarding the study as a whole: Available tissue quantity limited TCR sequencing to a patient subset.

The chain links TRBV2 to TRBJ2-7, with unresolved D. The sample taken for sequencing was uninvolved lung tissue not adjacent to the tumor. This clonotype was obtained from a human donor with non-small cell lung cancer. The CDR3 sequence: CASSRSRSYEQYF. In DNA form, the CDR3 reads TGTGCCAGCAGCCGGTCCCGCTCCTACGAGCAGTACTTC. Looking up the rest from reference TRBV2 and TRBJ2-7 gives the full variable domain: EPEVTQTPSHQVTQMGQEVILRCVPISNHLYFYWYRQILGQKVEFLVSFYNNEISEKSEIFDDQFSVERPDGSNFTLKIRSTKLEDSAMYFCASSRSRSYEQYFGPGTRLTVT.